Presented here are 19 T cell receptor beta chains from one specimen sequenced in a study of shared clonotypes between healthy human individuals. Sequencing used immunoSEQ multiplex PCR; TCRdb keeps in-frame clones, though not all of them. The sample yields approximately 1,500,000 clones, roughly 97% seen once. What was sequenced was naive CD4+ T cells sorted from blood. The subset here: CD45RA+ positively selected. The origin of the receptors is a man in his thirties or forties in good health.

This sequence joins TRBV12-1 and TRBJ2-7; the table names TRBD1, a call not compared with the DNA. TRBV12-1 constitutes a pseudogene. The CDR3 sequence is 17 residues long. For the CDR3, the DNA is TGTGCCAGCAGTATTTGGGCGACAGGGCAGGACTCCTACGAGCAGTACTTC. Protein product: CASSIWATGQDSYEQYF.

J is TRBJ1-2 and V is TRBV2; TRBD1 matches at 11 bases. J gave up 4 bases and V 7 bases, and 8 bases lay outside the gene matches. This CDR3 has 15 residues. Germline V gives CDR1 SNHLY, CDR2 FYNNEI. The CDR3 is CASNTGQGETYGYTF. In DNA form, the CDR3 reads TGTGCCAGCAATACGGGACAGGGGGAAACCTATGGCTACACCTTC.

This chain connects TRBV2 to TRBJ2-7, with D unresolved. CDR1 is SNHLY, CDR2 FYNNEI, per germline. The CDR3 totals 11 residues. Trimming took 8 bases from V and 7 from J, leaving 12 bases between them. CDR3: CASRLLGEQYF. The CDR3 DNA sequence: TGTGCCAGCCGTCTGTTGGGGGAGCAGTACTTC.

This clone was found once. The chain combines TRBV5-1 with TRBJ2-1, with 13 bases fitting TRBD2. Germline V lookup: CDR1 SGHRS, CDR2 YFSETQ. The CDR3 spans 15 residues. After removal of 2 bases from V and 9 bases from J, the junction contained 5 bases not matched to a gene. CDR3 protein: CASSFGLAGAGEQFF. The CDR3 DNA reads TGCGCCAGCAGCTTTGGACTAGCGGGAGCGGGTGAGCAGTTCTTC.

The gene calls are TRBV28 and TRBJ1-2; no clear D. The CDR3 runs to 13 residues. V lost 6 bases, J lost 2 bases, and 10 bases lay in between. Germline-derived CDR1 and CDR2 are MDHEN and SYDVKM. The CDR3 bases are TGTGCCAGCAGCCCGGTCACCAACTATGGCTACACCTTC. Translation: CASSPVTNYGYTF.

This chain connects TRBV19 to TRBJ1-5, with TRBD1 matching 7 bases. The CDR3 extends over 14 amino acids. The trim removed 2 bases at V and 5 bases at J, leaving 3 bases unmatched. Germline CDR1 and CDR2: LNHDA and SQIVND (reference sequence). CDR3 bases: TGTGCCAGTAGTATAACAGGGGCTCATCAGCCCCAGCATTTT. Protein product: CASSITGAHQPQHF. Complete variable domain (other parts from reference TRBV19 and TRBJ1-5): DGGITQSPKYLFRKEGQNVTLSCEQNLNHDAMYWYRQDPGQGLRLIYYSQIVNDFQKGDIAEGYSVSREKKESFPLTVTSAQKNPTAFYLCASSITGAHQPQHFGDGTRLSIL.

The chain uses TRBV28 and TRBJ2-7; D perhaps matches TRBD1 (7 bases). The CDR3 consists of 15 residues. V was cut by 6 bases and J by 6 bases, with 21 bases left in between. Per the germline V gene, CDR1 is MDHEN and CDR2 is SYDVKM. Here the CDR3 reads CASSPPGGNGGEQYF. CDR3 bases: TGTGCCAGCAGCCCCCCAGGGGGGAACGGTGGCGAGCAGTACTTC. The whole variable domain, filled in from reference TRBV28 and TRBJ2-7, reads DVKVTQSSRYLVKRTGEKVFLECVQDMDHENMFWYRQDPGLGLRLIYFSYDVKMKEKGDIPEGYSVSREKKERFSLILESASTNQTSMYLCASSPPGGNGGEQYFGPGTRLTVT.

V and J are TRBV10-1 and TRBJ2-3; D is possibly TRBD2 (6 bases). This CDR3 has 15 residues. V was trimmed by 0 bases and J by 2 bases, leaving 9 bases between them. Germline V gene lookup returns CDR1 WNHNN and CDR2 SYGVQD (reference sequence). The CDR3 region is CASSESPGATDTQYF. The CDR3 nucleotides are TGCGCCAGCAGTGAGTCGCCGGGAGCCACAGATACGCAGTATTTT.

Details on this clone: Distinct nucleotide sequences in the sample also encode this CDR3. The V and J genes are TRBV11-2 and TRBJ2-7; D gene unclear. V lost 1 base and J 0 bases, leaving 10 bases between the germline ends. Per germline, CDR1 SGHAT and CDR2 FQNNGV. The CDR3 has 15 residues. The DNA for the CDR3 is TGTGCCAGCAGCTTAGGGGCTTCTAGCTCCTACGAGCAGTACTTC. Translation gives CASSLGASSSYEQYF.

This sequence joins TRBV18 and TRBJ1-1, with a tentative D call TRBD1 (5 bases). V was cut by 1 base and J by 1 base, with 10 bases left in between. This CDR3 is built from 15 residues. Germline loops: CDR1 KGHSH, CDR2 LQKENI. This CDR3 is CASSPQATANTEAFF. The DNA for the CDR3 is TGTGCCAGCTCACCACAGGCGACAGCGAACACTGAAGCTTTCTTT.

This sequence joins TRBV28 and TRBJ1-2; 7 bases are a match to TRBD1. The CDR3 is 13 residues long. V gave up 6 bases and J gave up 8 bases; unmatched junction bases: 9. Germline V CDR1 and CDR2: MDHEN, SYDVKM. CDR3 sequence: CASSGQAFSGYTF. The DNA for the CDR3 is TGTGCCAGCAGCGGACAGGCCTTCTCCGGCTACACCTTC.

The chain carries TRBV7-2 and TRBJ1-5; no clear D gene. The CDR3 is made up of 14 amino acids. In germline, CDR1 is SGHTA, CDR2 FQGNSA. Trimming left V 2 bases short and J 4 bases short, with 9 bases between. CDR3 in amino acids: CASSLLWGNQPQHF. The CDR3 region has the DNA TGTGCCAGCAGCTTACTTTGGGGAAATCAGCCCCAGCATTTT.

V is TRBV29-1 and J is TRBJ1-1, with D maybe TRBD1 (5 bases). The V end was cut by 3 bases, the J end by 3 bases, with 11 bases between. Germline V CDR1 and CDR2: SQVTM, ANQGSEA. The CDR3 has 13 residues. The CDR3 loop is CSVEAGGDTEAFF. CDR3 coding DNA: TGCAGCGTTGAGGCCGGGGGGGACACTGAAGCTTTCTTT.

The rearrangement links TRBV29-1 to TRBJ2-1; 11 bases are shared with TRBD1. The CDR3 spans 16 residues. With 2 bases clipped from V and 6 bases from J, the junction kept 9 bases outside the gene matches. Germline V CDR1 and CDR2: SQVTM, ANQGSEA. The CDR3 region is CSVEKRGTGGSNEQFF. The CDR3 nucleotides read TGCAGCGTTGAAAAGAGGGGGACAGGGGGAAGCAATGAGCAGTTCTTC.

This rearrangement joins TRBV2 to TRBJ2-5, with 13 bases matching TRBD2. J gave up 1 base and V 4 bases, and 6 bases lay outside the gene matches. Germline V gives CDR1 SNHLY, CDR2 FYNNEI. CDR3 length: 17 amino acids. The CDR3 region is CASSASRTSGSQETQYF. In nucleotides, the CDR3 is TGTGCCAGCAGTGCGTCAAGGACTAGCGGGAGCCAAGAGACCCAGTACTTC.

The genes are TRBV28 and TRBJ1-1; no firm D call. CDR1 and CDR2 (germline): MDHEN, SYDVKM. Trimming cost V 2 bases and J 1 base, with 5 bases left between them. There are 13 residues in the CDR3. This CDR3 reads CASSLRWNTEAFF. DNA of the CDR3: TGTGCCAGCAGTTTACGTTGGAACACTGAAGCTTTCTTT.

This CDR3 reads CASTRGRQPYGYTF. In nucleotides, the CDR3 is TGTGCCAGCACCAGAGGGAGACAGCCCTATGGCTACACCTTC. This chain links TRBV5-6 with TRBJ1-2; a possible D gene is TRBD1 (5 bases). The CDR3 contains 14 residues. The germline V gene has CDR1 SGHDT and CDR2 YYEEEE. The ends were cut back, 6 bases at V and 4 bases at J, with 16 bases in the middle.

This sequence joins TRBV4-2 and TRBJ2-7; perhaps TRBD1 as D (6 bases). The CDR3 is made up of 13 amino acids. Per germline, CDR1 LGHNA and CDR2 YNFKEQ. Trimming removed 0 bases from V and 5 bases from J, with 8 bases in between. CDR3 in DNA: TGTGCCAGCAGCCAAGATCCAGGGGACGAGCAGTACTTC. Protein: CASSQDPGDEQYF.

CDR3 sequence reads: CATTKTGSGDEQFF. For the CDR3, the DNA is TGTGCCACCACCAAGACTGGTTCGGGCGATGAGCAGTTCTTC. The J gene is TRBJ2-1, the V gene TRBV15; D gene uncertain. There are 14 residues in the CDR3. From germline, CDR1 is LNHNV and CDR2 YYDKDF (reference sequence). V lost 7 bases to trimming and J lost 8 bases, with 18 bases between them.